This TCR beta chain was found in a study of blood T cell repertoires in COVID-19. Turning to the study itself: Both acute and convalescent COVID-19 samples were obtained from the United States, Italy and Spain. From T cells, B-cell-depleted T cells, or PBMCs came the material, which was cDNA or gDNA.

This clone has only one observation. TCRdb keeps only in-frame clones here, not all; method: immunoSEQ multiplex PCR. Among almost 250,000 clones listed, 86% were seen once. From germline, CDR1 is MNHEY and CDR2 SVGEGT. The CDR3 sequence is 15 residues long. The J segment lost 2 bases and the V segment lost 5 bases, leaving 9 bases of the junction unmatched. The chain employs TRBV6-2 or TRBV6-3 and TRBJ2-7, with 7 positions matching TRBD1. This TCR derives from a woman older than 75 with COVID-19, enrolled during active disease. The sequencing input was peripheral blood. The CDR3 sequence is CASSLTGQDPYEQYF. The CDR3 DNA follows: TGTGCCAGCAGTCTTACCGGACAGGACCCCTACGAGCAGTACTTC.